Following are 28 T cell receptor beta chains from one sample sequenced in a study of T cell repertoires in cytomegalovirus infection. For these TCRs, the target antigens are not known. TCRdb independently ran MiXCR on the reads; one entry per CDR3 protein. Found here are tens of thousands of distinct CDR3 sequences, roughly a fifth of them singletons; the top ten hold around 60%. The sequenced sample was CD8+ T cells from cultured PBMCs, obtained from culture after CMV antigen stimulation. These receptor sequences come from a human donor in good health (CMV status not recorded). Some clones in this sample may be carry-over from other donors' samples.

This clonotype has only a few counts. V usage is TRBV7-2 and J usage is TRBJ2-3, with a weak D call TRBD1 (7 bases). Looked up from germline, CDR1 is SGHTA and CDR2 is FQGNSA. This CDR3 region has 14 residues. The V and J ends lost 3 bases and 7 bases respectively, with 14 bases between them. The DNA of the CDR3 is TGTGCCAGCAGCTTGGCAGGGGGGAAATATACGCAGTATTTT. Its translation is CASSLAGGKYTQYF.

The J gene is TRBJ1-2, the V gene TRBV5-1; D may be TRBD1 (5 bases). The V end was cut by 1 base, the J end by 3 bases, with 10 bases between. Per the germline V gene, CDR1 is SGHRS and CDR2 is YFSETQ. The CDR3 runs 14 residues. CDR3 DNA: TGCGCCAGCAGCTTGAAGGGGAGTGACTATGGCTACACCTTC. Protein product: CASSLKGSDYGYTF.

This clonotype has a count of ten or more. V gene TRBV19 combines with J gene TRBJ2-1; TRBD2 aligns across 7 bases. Trimming at V came to 5 bases and at J to 3 bases, leaving 4 bases not matched to a gene. The CDR3 totals 14 residues. Germline lookup yields CDR1 LNHDA and CDR2 SQIVND (reference sequence). The CDR3 protein is CASSFSGDYNEQFF. The DNA for the CDR3 is TGTGCCAGTAGTTTCAGCGGGGACTACAATGAGCAGTTCTTC.

This chain joins TRBV12-3 or TRBV12-4 and TRBJ2-1, with unresolved D. The CDR3 totals 10 residues. Deletions cut 5 bases from V and 8 bases from J, with 4 bases between. The CDR3 coding sequence is TGTGCCAGCAGTCGTTATGAGCAGTTCTTC. This encodes CASSRYEQFF.

This clonotype has just a few counts. The gene calls are TRBV6-6 and TRBJ2-1; TRBD1 aligns across 9 bases. The CDR3 has 14 amino acids. The ends lost 10 bases at V and 4 bases at J; junction bases unmatched: 8. In germline, CDR1 is MNHNY, CDR2 SVGAGI (reference sequence). CDR3 protein: CATKQGAGYNEQFF. CDR3 bases: TGTGCCACGAAACAGGGGGCGGGATACAATGAGCAGTTCTTC.

The chain combines TRBV27 with TRBJ2-7; 8 bases fit TRBD2. The germline CDR1 and CDR2 sequences are MNHEY and SMNVEV (reference sequence). V trimming: 4 bases; J trimming: 3 bases; junction bases outside the gene matches: 5. There are 14 residues in the CDR3. The CDR3 reads CASSSGGADYEQYF. The CDR3 DNA is TGTGCCAGCAGTTCGGGGGGGGCCGACTACGAGCAGTACTTC.

The chain has TRBV25-1 and TRBJ2-7; D is unresolved. Germline-derived CDR1 and CDR2 are MGHDK and SYGVNS. V was cut by 3 bases and J by 2 bases, with 11 bases left in between. This CDR3 contains 14 residues. This chain's CDR3 is CASSDPTRAYEQYF. Here the CDR3 DNA reads TGTGCCAGCAGTGACCCCACACGGGCCTACGAGCAGTACTTC.

The genes are TRBV11-2 and TRBJ2-6; no clear D. Germline V lookup: CDR1 SGHAT, CDR2 FQNNGV. Trimming left V 9 bases short and J 4 bases short, with 10 bases between. CDR3 length: 13 amino acids. DNA of the CDR3: TGTGCCAGTAGGCCCGGGGGGGCCAACGTCCTGACTTTC. This translates into CASRPGGANVLTF.

This clonotype was seen ten or more times. The CDR3 DNA is TGCAGCGTGGGGGGCGGCAGGGGAGACCAGCCCCAGCATTTT. Protein sequence: CSVGGGRGDQPQHF. The genes are TRBV29-1 and TRBJ1-5, with D possibly being TRBD1 (6 bases). Germline values: CDR1 SQVTM, CDR2 ANQGSEA. Trimming took off 6 bases at V and 7 bases at J, with 19 bases between the two ends. CDR3 length: 14 residues.

V gene TRBV7-2 combines with J gene TRBJ2-5; TRBD2 agrees at 13 bases. After removal of 2 bases from V and 4 bases from J, the junction contained 1 base not matched to a gene. CDR3 length: 15 amino acids. Germline CDR1 reads SGHTA; CDR2 reads FQGNSA. The CDR3 sequence: CASSLWTSGGETQYF. The CDR3 nucleotides are TGTGCCAGCAGCTTATGGACTAGCGGGGGAGAGACCCAGTACTTC.

This sequence joins TRBV20-1 and TRBJ2-3; 8 positions agree with TRBD2. The CDR3 loop spans 15 amino acids. Germline CDR1 DFQATT, CDR2 SNEGSKA (reference sequence). V lost 7 bases and J lost 0; bases outside the gene matches: 9. CDR3 loop: CSGRRREDSTDTQYF. In nucleotides, the CDR3 is TGCAGTGGGAGGCGGCGGGAGGATAGCACAGATACGCAGTATTTT.

The chain recombines TRBV6-5 with TRBJ1-3; tentatively, D is TRBD1 (5 bases). The germline gives CDR1 MNHEY, CDR2 SVGAGI. V lost 2 bases and J lost 2, with 16 bases in between. This CDR3 is 17 amino acids long. CDR3 DNA: TGTGCCAGCAGTTACACGACATGGCTGGGGCCTGGAAACACCATATATTTT. It translates to CASSYTTWLGPGNTIYF.

The rearrangement joins TRBV7-2 to TRBJ2-3; 11 nucleotides agree with TRBD2. There are 15 residues in the CDR3. V lost 5 bases and J lost 4; bases outside the gene matches: 5. Germline assignment: CDR1 SGHTA and CDR2 FQGNSA. The CDR3 protein is CASSPTSGGADTQYF. CDR3 DNA: TGTGCCAGCAGCCCAACTAGCGGGGGCGCAGATACGCAGTATTTT.

The chain employs TRBV7-8 and TRBJ2-5; a possible D gene is TRBD1 (6 bases). CDR1 is SGHVS, CDR2 FQNEAQ, per germline. This CDR3 has 15 residues. The ends were cut back, 1 base at V and 4 bases at J, with 13 bases in the middle. CDR3 in amino acids: CASSLEGHTGETQYF. In DNA, the CDR3 is TGTGCCAGCAGCTTAGAGGGACACACGGGAGAGACCCAGTACTTC.

A few counts support this clonotype. The chain employs TRBV7-6 and TRBJ2-3; D gene unclear. The CDR3 runs to 13 residues. Germline V gives CDR1 SGHVS, CDR2 FNYEAQ. The germline V and J ends were trimmed by 2 bases and 4 bases, with 7 bases remaining between them. CDR3 bases: TGTGCCAGCAGCTTATCGACCCCAGATACGCAGTATTTT. Protein sequence: CASSLSTPDTQYF.

This clonotype showed up just a few times. This chain connects TRBV28 to TRBJ2-1, with a possible D match to TRBD2 (5 bases). The CDR3 runs to 15 residues. The germline V gene has CDR1 MDHEN and CDR2 SYDVKM. V dropped 3 bases and J dropped 5 bases, with 14 bases sitting between them. CDR3 loop: CASSFPRRGNNEQFF. The CDR3 coding sequence is TGTGCCAGCAGTTTTCCCCGACGGGGAAACAATGAGCAGTTCTTC.

The chain uses TRBV4-2 and TRBJ2-1; TRBD2 aligns across 11 bases. Germline V gives CDR1 LGHNA, CDR2 YNFKEQ. The CDR3 is made up of 21 amino acids. V lost 0 bases to trimming and J lost 10 bases; unmatched junction nucleotides: 23. CDR3 in amino acids: CASSQDSFRGALAGGDREQFF. For the CDR3, the DNA is TGTGCCAGCAGCCAAGATTCTTTCCGGGGGGCGTTAGCGGGAGGGGACAGGGAGCAGTTCTTC.

In this sample, this clonotype turned up many times. The chain links TRBV7-9 to TRBJ2-7; possibly TRBD2 for D (5 bases). Looked up from germline, CDR1 is SEHNR and CDR2 is FQNEAQ (reference sequence). This CDR3 has 13 amino acids. With 1 base removed from V and 4 bases from J, the gap between germline ends came to 8 bases. The CDR3 protein is CASSLDRGYEQYF. The CDR3 DNA reads TGTGCCAGCAGCTTAGATCGGGGTTACGAGCAGTACTTC. Combining the CDR3 with reference TRBV7-9 and TRBJ2-7 gives the whole variable domain DTGVSQNPRHKITKRGQNVTFRCDPISEHNRLYWYRQTLGQGPEFLTYFQNEAQLEKSRLLSDRFSAERPKGSFSTLEIQRTEQGDSAMYLCASSLDRGYEQYFGPGTRLTVT.

The rearrangement uses TRBV7-6 and TRBJ1-5, with a possible D match to TRBD1 (6 bases). The germline CDR1 and CDR2 sequences are SGHVS and FNYEAQ. The CDR3 loop spans 16 amino acids. The germline V and J ends were trimmed by 5 bases and 4 bases, with 18 bases remaining between them. In DNA form, the CDR3 reads TGTGCCAGCAGCCAGGGACATTCCTTAGCAAATCAGCCCCAGCATTTT. Translating it yields CASSQGHSLANQPQHF.

This clonotype was counted ten times or more. J is TRBJ1-1 and V is TRBV2, with D possibly TRBD1 on 6 matching bases. Trimming cost V 4 bases and J 2 bases, with 14 bases left between them. This CDR3 contains 15 residues. Germline assignment: CDR1 SNHLY and CDR2 FYNNEI. The CDR3 bases are TGTGCCAGCAGTGCCCTGACAGGCTATAACACTGAAGCTTTCTTT. Amino acids: CASSALTGYNTEAFF. Combining the CDR3 with reference TRBV2 and TRBJ1-1 gives the whole variable domain EPEVTQTPSHQVTQMGQEVILRCVPISNHLYFYWYRQILGQKVEFLVSFYNNEISEKSEIFDDQFSVERPDGSNFTLKIRSTKLEDSAMYFCASSALTGYNTEAFFGQGTRLTVV.

The chain couples TRBV6-6 to TRBJ2-3; 7 bases align to TRBD2. This CDR3 region has 16 residues. V shed 2 bases and J 5 bases; nucleotides not matched to a gene: 10. Germline CDR1 is MNHNY and CDR2 is SVGAGI (reference sequence). CDR3 residues: CASSYGEGYPGDTQYF. The CDR3 DNA reads as TGTGCCAGCAGTTACGGGGAGGGGTATCCGGGAGATACGCAGTATTTT.

This rearrangement joins TRBV7-2 to TRBJ2-1, with TRBD2 as a possible D gene (5 bases). This CDR3 is 12 amino acids long. Trimming stripped 7 bases from V and 6 bases from J, with 10 bases between. Germline V gene lookup returns CDR1 SGHTA and CDR2 FQGNSA. In DNA form, the CDR3 reads TGTGCCAGCACCCCGGGAAGCAATGAGCAGTTCTTC. Protein product: CASTPGSNEQFF.

This clonotype has a handful of counts. The J gene is TRBJ2-7, the V gene TRBV18, with unresolved D. The CDR3 sequence is 12 residues long. Germline loops: CDR1 KGHSH, CDR2 LQKENI. V dropped 1 base and J dropped 2 bases, with 3 bases sitting between them. As DNA, the CDR3 is TGTGCCAGCTCACCACAGCCCTACGAGCAGTACTTC. Its protein is CASSPQPYEQYF.

This clonotype appeared once. The CDR3 end shows no conserved phenylalanine or tryptophan, and so a read error is likely. The chain carries TRBV6-5 and TRBJ1-1; 7 bases map to TRBD1. After removal of 6 bases from V and 2 bases from J, the junction contained 6 bases not matched to a gene. This CDR3 has 14 amino acids. Per the germline V gene, CDR1 is MNHEY and CDR2 is SVGAGI. The CDR3 spells CASRPDRLNTEAFY. The CDR3 DNA is TGTGCCAGCAGACCGGACAGGTTAAACACTGAAGCTTTCTAT.

This clonotype has a handful of counts. The genes are TRBV12-3 or TRBV12-4 and TRBJ2-2; the D gene could be TRBD1 or TRBD2 (5 bases each). The V end was cut by 8 bases, the J end by 3 bases, with 7 bases between. This CDR3 has 12 amino acids. The CDR3 sequence is CASRGDTGELFF. The CDR3 DNA reads as TGTGCCAGCCGAGGGGACACCGGGGAGCTGTTTTTT.

This clonotype was seen only a few times. CDR3 residues: CASSLEPQSSYEQYF. CDR3 nucleotides: TGTGCCAGCAGCTTAGAACCTCAGAGCTCCTACGAGCAGTACTTC. The chain employs TRBV7-8 and TRBJ2-7, with unresolved D. The V and J ends lost 1 base and 0 bases respectively, with 10 bases between them. Germline values: CDR1 SGHVS, CDR2 FQNEAQ. There are 15 residues in the CDR3.

J is TRBJ2-1 and V is TRBV6-2 or TRBV6-3; TRBD1 agrees at 11 bases. The CDR3 totals 19 residues. J lost 5 bases, V lost 5 bases, and 17 bases had no gene match. In germline, CDR1 is MNHEY, CDR2 SVGEGT. The CDR3 loop is CASSLSRGDRGKTHNEQFF. CDR3 nucleotides: TGTGCCAGCAGTCTCAGTCGCGGGGACAGGGGGAAAACACACAATGAGCAGTTCTTC.

The rearrangement joins TRBV11-2 to TRBJ2-1, with 12 positions matching TRBD1. The CDR3 is 16 amino acids. Germline CDR1 SGHAT, CDR2 FQNNGV. V shed 2 bases and J 8 bases; nucleotides not matched to a gene: 7. DNA of the CDR3: TGTGCCAGCAGCTTACCCGCGGGACAGGGGGCTCATGAGCAGTTCTTC. It specifies CASSLPAGQGAHEQFF.